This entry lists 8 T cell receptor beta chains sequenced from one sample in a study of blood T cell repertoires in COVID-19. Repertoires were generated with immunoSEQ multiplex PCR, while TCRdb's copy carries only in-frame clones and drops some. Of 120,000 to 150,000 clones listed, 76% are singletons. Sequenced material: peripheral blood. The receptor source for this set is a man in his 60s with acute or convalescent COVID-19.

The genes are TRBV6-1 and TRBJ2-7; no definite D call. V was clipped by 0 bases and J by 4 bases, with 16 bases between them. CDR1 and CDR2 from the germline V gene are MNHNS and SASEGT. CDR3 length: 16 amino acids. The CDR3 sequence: CASSEALWAVLYEQYF. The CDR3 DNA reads TGTGCCAGCAGTGAAGCGCTTTGGGCAGTTTTGTACGAGCAGTACTTC.

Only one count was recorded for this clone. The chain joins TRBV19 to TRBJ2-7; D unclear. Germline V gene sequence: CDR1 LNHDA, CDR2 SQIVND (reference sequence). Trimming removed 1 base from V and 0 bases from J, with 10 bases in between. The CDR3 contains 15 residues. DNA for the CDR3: TGTGCCAGTAGTATAGTTGGAGAGAGCTCCTACGAGCAGTACTTC. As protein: CASSIVGESSYEQYF.

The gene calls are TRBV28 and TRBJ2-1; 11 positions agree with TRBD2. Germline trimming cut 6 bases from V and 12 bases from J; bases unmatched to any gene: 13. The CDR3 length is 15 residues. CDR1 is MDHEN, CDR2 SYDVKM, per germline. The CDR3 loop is CASRITSGSVLGQFF. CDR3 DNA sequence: TGTGCCAGCAGGATTACTAGCGGGAGTGTCTTAGGGCAGTTCTTC. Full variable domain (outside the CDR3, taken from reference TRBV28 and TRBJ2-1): DVKVTQSSRYLVKRTGEKVFLECVQDMDHENMFWYRQDPGLGLRLIYFSYDVKMKEKGDIPEGYSVSREKKERFSLILESASTNQTSMYLCASRITSGSVLGQFFGPGTRLTVL.

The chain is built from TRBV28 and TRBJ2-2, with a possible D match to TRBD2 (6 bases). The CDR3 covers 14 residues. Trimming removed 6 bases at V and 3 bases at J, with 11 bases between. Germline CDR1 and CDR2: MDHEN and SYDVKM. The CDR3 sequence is CASRRGTHTGELFF. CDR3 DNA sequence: TGTGCCAGCAGACGGGGGACCCACACCGGGGAGCTGTTTTTT.

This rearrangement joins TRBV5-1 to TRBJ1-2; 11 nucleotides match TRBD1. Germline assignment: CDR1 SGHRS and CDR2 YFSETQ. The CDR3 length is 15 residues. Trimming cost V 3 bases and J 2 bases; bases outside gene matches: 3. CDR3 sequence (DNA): TGCGCCAGCAGCTCTGGACAGGGGGCCAACTATGGCTACACCTTC. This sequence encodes CASSSGQGANYGYTF.

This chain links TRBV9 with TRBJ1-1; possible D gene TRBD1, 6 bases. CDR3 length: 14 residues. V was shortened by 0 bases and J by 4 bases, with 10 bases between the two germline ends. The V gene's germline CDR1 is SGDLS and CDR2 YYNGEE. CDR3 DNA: TGTGCCAGCAGCGTAGGAGGGGGGGGCACTGAAGCTTTCTTT. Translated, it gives CASSVGGGGTEAFF.

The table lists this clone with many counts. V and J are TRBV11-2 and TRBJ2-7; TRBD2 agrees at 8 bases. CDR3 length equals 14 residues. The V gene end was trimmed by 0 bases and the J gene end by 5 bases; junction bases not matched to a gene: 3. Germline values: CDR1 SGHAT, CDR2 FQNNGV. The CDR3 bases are TGTGCCAGCAGCTTAGAAGCGGGAGCTGACGAGCAGTACTTC. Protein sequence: CASSLEAGADEQYF.

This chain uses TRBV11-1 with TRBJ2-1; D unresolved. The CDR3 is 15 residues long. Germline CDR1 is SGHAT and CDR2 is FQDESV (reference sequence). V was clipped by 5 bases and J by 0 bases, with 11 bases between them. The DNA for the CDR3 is TGTGCCAGCAGCATGACAACGAACTCCTACAATGAGCAGTTCTTC. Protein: CASSMTTNSYNEQFF.